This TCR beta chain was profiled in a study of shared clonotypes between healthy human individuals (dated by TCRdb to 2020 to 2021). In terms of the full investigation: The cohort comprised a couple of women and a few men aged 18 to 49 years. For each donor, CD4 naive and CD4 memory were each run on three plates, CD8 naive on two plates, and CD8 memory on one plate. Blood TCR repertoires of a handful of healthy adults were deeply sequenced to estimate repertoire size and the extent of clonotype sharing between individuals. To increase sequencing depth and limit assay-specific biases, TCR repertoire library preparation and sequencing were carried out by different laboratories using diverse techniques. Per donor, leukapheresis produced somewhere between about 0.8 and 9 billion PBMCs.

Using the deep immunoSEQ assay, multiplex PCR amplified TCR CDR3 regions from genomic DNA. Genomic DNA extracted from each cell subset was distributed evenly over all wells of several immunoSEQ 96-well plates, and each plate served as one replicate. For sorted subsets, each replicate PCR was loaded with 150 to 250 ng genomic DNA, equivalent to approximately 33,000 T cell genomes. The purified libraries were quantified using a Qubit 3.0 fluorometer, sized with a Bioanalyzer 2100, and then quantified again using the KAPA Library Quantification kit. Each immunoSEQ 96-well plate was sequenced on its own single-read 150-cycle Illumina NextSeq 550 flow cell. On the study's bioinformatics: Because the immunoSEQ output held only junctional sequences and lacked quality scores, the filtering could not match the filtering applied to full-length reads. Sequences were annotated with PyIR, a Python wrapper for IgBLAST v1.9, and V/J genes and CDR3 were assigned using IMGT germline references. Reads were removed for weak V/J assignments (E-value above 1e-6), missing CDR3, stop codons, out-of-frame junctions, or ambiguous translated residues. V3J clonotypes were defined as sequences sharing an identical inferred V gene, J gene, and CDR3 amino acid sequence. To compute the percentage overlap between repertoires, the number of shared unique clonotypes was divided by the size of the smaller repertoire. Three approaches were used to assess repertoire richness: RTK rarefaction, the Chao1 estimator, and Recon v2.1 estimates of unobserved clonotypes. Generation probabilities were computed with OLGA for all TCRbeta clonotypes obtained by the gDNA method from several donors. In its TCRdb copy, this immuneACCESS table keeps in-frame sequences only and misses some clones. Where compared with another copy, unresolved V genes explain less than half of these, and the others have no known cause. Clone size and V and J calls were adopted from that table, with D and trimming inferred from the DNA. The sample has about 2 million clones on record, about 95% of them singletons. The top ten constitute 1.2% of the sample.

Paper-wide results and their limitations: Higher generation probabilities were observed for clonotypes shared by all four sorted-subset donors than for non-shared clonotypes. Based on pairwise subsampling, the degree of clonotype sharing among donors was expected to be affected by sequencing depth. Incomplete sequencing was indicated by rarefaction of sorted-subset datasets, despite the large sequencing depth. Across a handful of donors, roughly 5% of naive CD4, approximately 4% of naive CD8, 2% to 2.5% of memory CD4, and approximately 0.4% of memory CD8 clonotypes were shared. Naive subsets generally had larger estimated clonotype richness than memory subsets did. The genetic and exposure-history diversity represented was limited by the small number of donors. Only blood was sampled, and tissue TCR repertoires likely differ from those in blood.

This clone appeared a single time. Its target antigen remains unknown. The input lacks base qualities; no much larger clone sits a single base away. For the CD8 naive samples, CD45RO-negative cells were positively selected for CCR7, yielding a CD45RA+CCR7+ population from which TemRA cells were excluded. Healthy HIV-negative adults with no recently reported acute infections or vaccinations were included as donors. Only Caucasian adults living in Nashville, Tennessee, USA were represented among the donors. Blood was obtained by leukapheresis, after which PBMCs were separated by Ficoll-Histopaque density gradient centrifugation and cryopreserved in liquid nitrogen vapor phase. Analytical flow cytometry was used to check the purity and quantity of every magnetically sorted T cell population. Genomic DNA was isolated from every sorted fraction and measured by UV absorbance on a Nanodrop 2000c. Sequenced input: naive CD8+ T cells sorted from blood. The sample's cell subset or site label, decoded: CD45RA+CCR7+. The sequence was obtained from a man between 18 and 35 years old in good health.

The CDR3 in this case is CASSPPAGGPETSYF. The DNA sequence is given as TGTGCCAGCTCACCACCGGCAGGGGGCCCTGAAACTTCGTACTTC. In this chain, TRBV18 is recombined with TRBJ2-7; a stretch of 8 junction bases matches TRBD1. CDR1 and CDR2 were assigned from the germline V gene as KGHSH and LQKENI. The CDR3 spans 15 residues, from the cysteine through the phenylalanine. CDR3 DNA is the only sequence kept; it has 45 bases, read in frame from the first base. For this chain, trimming is 0 bases at the V end and 12 bases at the J end, and the number of junction bases without a gene match is 13.